This TCR beta chain was recorded in a study of T cells in Graves' hyperthyroidism and ophthalmopathy. Study results and limitations: Most thyroid clonotypes expanded above 0.001 appeared in blood too.

Germline-derived CDR1 and CDR2 are SGHTA and FQGNSA. Trimming at V came to 7 bases and at J to 0 bases, leaving 8 bases not matched to a gene. The CDR3 runs 15 residues. TCR beta CDR3 regions were amplified from RNA transcripts. Researchers ran a first-round RT-PCR on the TCR CDR3 using the HTBI primer set. One entry per CDR3 protein, called by TCRdb with MiXCR from the multiplex PCR reads. This sample has some 490,000 distinct CDR3 sequences, with about 16% found just once. This clonotype showed up many times. The antigen remains undetermined. PBMCs were sourced from roughly 10 ml fresh peripheral blood.

This chain links TRBV7-2 with TRBJ2-7; the match to TRBD2 covers 8 bases. The sequencing input was blood. The sequence came from a young woman with Graves' ophthalmopathy. The CDR3 coding sequence is TGTGCCAGCACATATCTAGCGGGTTCCTCCTACGAGCAGTACTTC. This translates into CASTYLAGSSYEQYF.